A single sample gave rise to the 7 T cell receptor beta chains below, sequenced in a study of blood T cell repertoires in COVID-19. Assay: immunoSEQ multiplex PCR; the TCRdb copy retains only in-frame clones and omits some. The sample lists around 16,000 clones, around 81% seen once, with roughly 9.7% in the top ten. Sequencing was carried out using peripheral blood. The receptors originated from a human donor in a cohort sampled during active COVID-19.

The chain joins TRBV5-8 to TRBJ2-1; possible D gene TRBD2, 5 bases. The germline gives CDR1 SGHTS, CDR2 YDEGEE. Deletions cut 2 bases from V and 0 bases from J, with 12 bases between. CDR3 length equals 16 residues. The CDR3 DNA sequence: TGTGCCAGCAGCTTTCAGATAGGGAGCTCCTACAATGAGCAGTTCTTC. Translating gives CASSFQIGSSYNEQFF.

The V and J genes are TRBV11-2 and TRBJ2-1, with 7 bases lining up with TRBD2. This CDR3 contains 14 residues. Per the germline V gene, CDR1 is SGHAT and CDR2 is FQNNGV. V was pared by 5 bases and J by 0 bases, with 1 base of the junction left unmatched. The CDR3 DNA reads TGTGCCAGCAGCGGGACTATCTCCTACAATGAGCAGTTCTTC. It is translated as CASSGTISYNEQFF.

The gene calls are TRBV7-9 and TRBJ2-1, with D perhaps TRBD2 (6 bases). There are 14 residues in the CDR3. Germline values: CDR1 SEHNR, CDR2 FQNEAQ (reference sequence). V lost 5 bases, J lost 0 bases, and 8 bases lay in between. The CDR3 DNA is TGTGCCAGCAGCGCGCGGGGCTCCTACAATGAGCAGTTCTTC. It specifies CASSARGSYNEQFF.

V and J are TRBV6-4 and TRBJ2-3, with D possibly being TRBD2 (6 bases). V was clipped by 0 bases and J by 9 bases, with 7 bases between them. In germline, CDR1 is MRHNA, CDR2 SNTAGT. The CDR3 contains 12 residues. The CDR3 sequence is CASSDSGRTQYF. CDR3 bases: TGTGCCAGCAGTGACTCAGGGAGGACGCAGTATTTT.

The chain carries TRBV19 and TRBJ1-1; D is uncertain. CDR1 is LNHDA and CDR2 is SQIVND in the germline V gene (reference sequence). The CDR3 length is 14 residues. The V and J ends lost 3 bases and 1 base respectively, with 9 bases between them. CDR3 coding DNA: TGTGCCAGTAGTATCGGTACCACGAACACTGAAGCTTTCTTT. Translated: CASSIGTTNTEAFF.

The V and J genes are TRBV7-2 and TRBJ2-7; 9 nucleotides match TRBD1. V gave up 3 bases and J gave up 7 bases; unmatched junction bases: 10. This CDR3 has 15 residues. Germline CDR1 reads SGHTA; CDR2 reads FQGNSA. In nucleotides, the CDR3 is TGTGCCAGCAGCTTGGCCGGGACAGGGATGGGGGAGCAGTACTTC. It yields the protein CASSLAGTGMGEQYF. Supplemented by reference TRBV7-2 and TRBJ2-7, the full variable domain reads GAGVSQSPSNKVTEKGKDVELRCDPISGHTALYWYRQSLGQGLEFLIYFQGNSAPDKSGLPSDRFSAERTGGSVSTLTIQRTQQEDSAVYLCASSLAGTGMGEQYFGPGTRLTVT.

The chain combines TRBV5-6 with TRBJ1-2, with TRBD1 matching over 8 bases. Germline trimming cut 2 bases from V and 8 bases from J; bases unmatched to any gene: 11. In germline, CDR1 is SGHDT, CDR2 YYEEEE. The CDR3 is 15 residues long. The CDR3 protein is CASSFGQGGAGGYTF. CDR3 DNA: TGTGCCAGCAGCTTTGGACAGGGTGGGGCTGGAGGCTACACCTTC.